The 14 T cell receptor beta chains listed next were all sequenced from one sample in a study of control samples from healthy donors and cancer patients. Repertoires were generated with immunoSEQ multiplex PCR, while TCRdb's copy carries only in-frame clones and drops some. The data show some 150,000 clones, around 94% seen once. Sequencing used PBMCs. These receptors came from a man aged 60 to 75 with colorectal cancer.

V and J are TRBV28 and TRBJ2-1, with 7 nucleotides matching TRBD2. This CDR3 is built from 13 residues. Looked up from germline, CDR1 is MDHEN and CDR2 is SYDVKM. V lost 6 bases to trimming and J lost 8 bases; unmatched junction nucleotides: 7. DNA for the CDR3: TGTGCCAGCAGATCTGGGAGGGGCGATGAGCAGTTCTTC. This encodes CASRSGRGDEQFF.

CDR3 residues: CASRKTGGDEQYF. CDR3 sequence (DNA): TGTGCCAGCAGAAAGACAGGGGGCGACGAGCAGTACTTC. The chain employs TRBV6-5 and TRBJ2-7; 10 bases map to TRBD1. This CDR3 contains 13 residues. Germline V gene lookup returns CDR1 MNHEY and CDR2 SVGAGI. J was trimmed by 5 bases and V by 6 bases; bases with no gene match: 4.

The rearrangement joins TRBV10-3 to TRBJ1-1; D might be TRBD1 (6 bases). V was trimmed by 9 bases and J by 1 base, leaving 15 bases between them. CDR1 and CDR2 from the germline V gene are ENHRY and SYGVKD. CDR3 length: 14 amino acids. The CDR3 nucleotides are TGTGCCATTTTCGGGGGGCGTCCGAACACTGAAGCTTTCTTT. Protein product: CAIFGGRPNTEAFF.

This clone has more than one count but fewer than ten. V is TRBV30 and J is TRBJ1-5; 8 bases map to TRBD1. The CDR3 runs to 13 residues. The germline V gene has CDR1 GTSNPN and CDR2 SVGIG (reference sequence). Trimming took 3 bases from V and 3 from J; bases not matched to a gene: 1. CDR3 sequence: CAWSQGANQPQHF. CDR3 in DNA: TGTGCCTGGAGCCAGGGGGCCAATCAGCCCCAGCATTTT.

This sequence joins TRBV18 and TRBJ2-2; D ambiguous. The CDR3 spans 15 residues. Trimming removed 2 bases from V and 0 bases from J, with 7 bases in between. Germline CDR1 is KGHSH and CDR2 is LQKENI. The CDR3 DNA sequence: TGTGCCAGCTCACCATCGAACCCGAACACCGGGGAGCTGTTTTTT. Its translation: CASSPSNPNTGELFF. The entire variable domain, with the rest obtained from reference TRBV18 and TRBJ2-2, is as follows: NAGVMQNPRHLVRRRGQEARLRCSPMKGHSHVYWYRQLPEEGLKFMVYLQKENIIDESGMPKERFSAEFPKEGPSILRIQQVVRGDSAAYFCASSPSNPNTGELFFGEGSRLTVL.

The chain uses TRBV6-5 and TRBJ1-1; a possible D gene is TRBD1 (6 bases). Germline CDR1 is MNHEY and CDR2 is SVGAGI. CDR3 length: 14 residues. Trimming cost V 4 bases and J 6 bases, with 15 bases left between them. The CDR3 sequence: CASSSLQGRAEAFF. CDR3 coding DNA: TGTGCCAGCAGTTCACTGCAGGGGAGGGCTGAAGCTTTCTTT.

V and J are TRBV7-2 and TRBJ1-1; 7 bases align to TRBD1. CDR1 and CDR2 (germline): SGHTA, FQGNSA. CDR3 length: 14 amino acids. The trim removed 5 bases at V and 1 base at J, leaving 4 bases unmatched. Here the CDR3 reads CASSTGTANTEAFF. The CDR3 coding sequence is TGTGCCAGCAGCACTGGGACAGCGAACACTGAAGCTTTCTTT.

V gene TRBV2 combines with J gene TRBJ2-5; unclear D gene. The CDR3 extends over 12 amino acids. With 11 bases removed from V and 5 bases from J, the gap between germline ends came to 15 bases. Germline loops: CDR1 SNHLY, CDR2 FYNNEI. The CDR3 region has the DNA TGTGCCGCCCAGGCCTACTCGGAGACCCAGTACTTC. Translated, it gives CAAQAYSETQYF.

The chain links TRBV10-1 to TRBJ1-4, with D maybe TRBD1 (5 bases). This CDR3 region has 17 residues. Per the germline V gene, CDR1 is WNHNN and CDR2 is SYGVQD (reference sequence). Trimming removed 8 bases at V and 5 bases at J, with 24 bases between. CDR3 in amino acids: CASSLRGRGPENEKLFF. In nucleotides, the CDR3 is TGCGCCAGCTCCTTAAGGGGTAGAGGGCCGGAAAATGAAAAACTGTTTTTT.

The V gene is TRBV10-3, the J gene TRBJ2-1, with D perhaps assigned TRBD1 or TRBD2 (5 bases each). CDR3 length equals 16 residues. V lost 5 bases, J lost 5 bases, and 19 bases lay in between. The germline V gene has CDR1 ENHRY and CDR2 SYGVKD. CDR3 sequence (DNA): TGTGCCATCAGTAATAGTAGTTTGAGGGGTGACAATGAGCAGTTCTTC. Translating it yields CAISNSSLRGDNEQFF.

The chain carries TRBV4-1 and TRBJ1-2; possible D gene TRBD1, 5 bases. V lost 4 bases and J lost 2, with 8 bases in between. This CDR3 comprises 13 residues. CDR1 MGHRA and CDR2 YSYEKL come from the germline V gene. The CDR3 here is CASSPTANYGYTF. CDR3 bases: TGCGCCAGCAGCCCGACAGCAAACTATGGCTACACCTTC.

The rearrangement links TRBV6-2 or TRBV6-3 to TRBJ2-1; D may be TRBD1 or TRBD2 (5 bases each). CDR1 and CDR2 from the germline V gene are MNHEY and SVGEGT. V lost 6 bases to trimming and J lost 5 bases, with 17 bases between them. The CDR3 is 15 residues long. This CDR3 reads CASSPGALWNNEQFF. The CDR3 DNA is TGTGCCAGCAGCCCCGGGGCCCTCTGGAACAATGAGCAGTTCTTC.

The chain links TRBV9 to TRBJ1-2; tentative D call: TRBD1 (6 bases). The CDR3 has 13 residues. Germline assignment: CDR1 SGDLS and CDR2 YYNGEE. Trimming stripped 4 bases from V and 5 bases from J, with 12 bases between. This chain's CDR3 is CASSPPTGYGYTF. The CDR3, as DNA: TGTGCCAGCAGCCCCCCCACAGGGTATGGCTACACCTTC.

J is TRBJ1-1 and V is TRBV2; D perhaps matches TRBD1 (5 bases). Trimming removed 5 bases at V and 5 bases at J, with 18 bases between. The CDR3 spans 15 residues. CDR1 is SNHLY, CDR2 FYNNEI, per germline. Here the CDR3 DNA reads TGTGCCAGCAGTTGGGTCCAGGGTGTAAGGACTGAAGCTTTCTTT. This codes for CASSWVQGVRTEAFF.